The 17 T cell receptor beta chains below all came from one sample that was sequenced in a study of CD8 T cells in ankylosing spondylitis. Study-wide results and caveats: Blood from ankylosing spondylitis patients appeared to carry a characteristic roughly eight-variant TCR beta motif.

These TCRs are of unknown antigen specificity. TCRdb re-called the 5' RACE reads through MiXCR, storing one row per CDR3 protein. The data hold fewer than 500,000 distinct CDR3 sequences, with 20% to 30% observed a single time. Sequenced input: blood, either unsorted or a sorted T cell fraction (not recorded which). The origin of the receptors is a male donor with ankylosing spondylitis.

V gene TRBV20-1 combines with J gene TRBJ2-3; the match to TRBD2 covers 9 bases. The germline CDR1 and CDR2 sequences are DFQATT and SNEGSKA (reference sequence). The V segment lost 5 bases and the J segment 8 bases; nucleotides outside the gene matches: 5. CDR3 size: 12 residues. The CDR3 nucleotides read TGCAGTGCTCCCGTAGCGGGAGCTACGCAGTATTTT. Protein: CSAPVAGATQYF.

The chain joins TRBV29-1 to TRBJ1-1; D call uncertain. Germline V gives CDR1 SQVTM, CDR2 ANQGSEA. There are 13 residues in the CDR3. V was shortened by 6 bases and J by 4 bases, with 15 bases between the two germline ends. The CDR3 spells CSVAAAGSTEAFF. DNA of the CDR3: TGCAGCGTCGCGGCGGCTGGTAGCACTGAAGCTTTCTTT. The entire variable domain, with the rest obtained from reference TRBV29-1 and TRBJ1-1, is as follows: SAVISQKPSRDICQRGTSLTIQCQVDSQVTMMFWYRQQPGQSLTLIATANQGSEATYESGFVIDKFPISRPNLTFSTLTVSNMSPEDSSIYLCSVAAAGSTEAFFGQGTRLTVV.

The chain recombines TRBV4-2 with TRBJ1-1; TRBD1 matches at 8 bases. The CDR3 has 15 amino acids. Germline loops: CDR1 LGHNA, CDR2 YNFKEQ. Trimming at V came to 0 bases and at J to 5 bases, leaving 5 bases not matched to a gene. CDR3 coding DNA: TGTGCCAGCAGCCAAGAAGGCAGGGGGCATACTGAAGCTTTCTTT. Its translation is CASSQEGRGHTEAFF.

The chain is built from TRBV29-1 and TRBJ1-2; D is undetermined. Trimming stripped 7 bases from V and 0 bases from J, with 6 bases between. CDR1 and CDR2 from the germline V gene are SQVTM and ANQGSEA. The CDR3 spans 11 residues. The CDR3 DNA reads as TGCAGCGAATCAACTAACTATGGCTACACCTTC. It specifies CSESTNYGYTF.

This clonotype was detected a few times. The chain employs TRBV12-3 or TRBV12-4 and TRBJ1-4; 9 positions agree with TRBD1. The CDR3 loop spans 15 amino acids. Germline trimming cut 6 bases from V and 9 bases from J; bases unmatched to any gene: 11. The CDR3: CASRETGGALKKLFF. The CDR3 DNA reads as TGTGCCAGCAGGGAAACAGGGGGCGCGTTGAAAAAACTGTTTTTT.

This clonotype has only a few counts. The chain couples TRBV6-1 to TRBJ1-3; D remains unclear. V lost 6 bases, J lost 4 bases, and 13 bases lay in between. There are 14 residues in the CDR3. CDR1 is MNHNS and CDR2 is SASEGT in the germline V gene. CDR3 in amino acids: CASRPASEGNTIYF. CDR3 nucleotides: TGTGCCAGCAGGCCAGCTTCGGAGGGAAACACCATATATTTT.

This clonotype showed up just a few times. V gene TRBV3-1 combines with J gene TRBJ1-6; no clear D gene. This CDR3 has 14 residues. The germline gives CDR1 LGHDT, CDR2 YNNKEL (reference sequence). Trimming left V 8 bases short and J 0 bases short, with 8 bases between. The CDR3 loop reads CASGLSSYNSPLHF. CDR3 nucleotide sequence: TGTGCCAGCGGGCTGAGCTCCTATAATTCACCCCTCCACTTT.

V and J are TRBV20-1 and TRBJ2-1; 8 positions agree with TRBD2. The germline V gene has CDR1 DFQATT and CDR2 SNEGSKA (reference sequence). Losses at the gene ends were 6 bases for V and 5 bases for J; bases not matched to a gene: 6. This CDR3 is built from 13 residues. The CDR3 protein is CSALGLANNEQFF. In DNA, the CDR3 is TGCAGTGCGCTCGGACTAGCTAACAATGAGCAGTTCTTC.

A few counts support this clonotype. The V gene is TRBV5-5, the J gene TRBJ2-3; D gene uncertain. The CDR3 extends over 14 amino acids. Looked up from germline, CDR1 is SGHKS and CDR2 is YYEKEE (reference sequence). V lost 2 bases to trimming and J lost 4 bases, with 11 bases between them. DNA for the CDR3: TGTGCCAGCAGCTTAAGGGCTGAGTCAGATACGCAGTATTTT. This codes for CASSLRAESDTQYF.

The V call is TRBV2, the J call TRBJ1-2; D uncertain. V was clipped by 3 bases and J by 5 bases, with 10 bases between them. CDR1 and CDR2 from the germline V gene are SNHLY and FYNNEI. This CDR3 comprises 13 residues. This CDR3 is CASSDTPGYGYTF. The CDR3 coding sequence is TGTGCCAGCAGTGATACCCCCGGGTATGGCTACACCTTC.

The chain joins TRBV20-1 to TRBJ2-1; 9 nucleotides agree with TRBD2. The CDR3 length is 14 residues. Germline V lookup: CDR1 DFQATT, CDR2 SNEGSKA (reference sequence). The V gene end was trimmed by 3 bases and the J gene end by 6 bases; junction bases not matched to a gene: 6. The CDR3 DNA is TGCAGTGCTAGGTATCCTAGCGGGGCCAATGAGCAGTTCTTC. It encodes CSARYPSGANEQFF.

This rearrangement joins TRBV3-1 to TRBJ1-2; D uncertain. Trimming shortened V by 0 bases and J by 3 bases, and 8 bases separated the two germline ends. Germline values: CDR1 LGHDT, CDR2 YNNKEL (reference sequence). The CDR3 has 14 residues. The CDR3 region has the DNA TGTGCCAGCAGCCAAGATGTTACAGACTATGGCTACACCTTC. Protein product: CASSQDVTDYGYTF.

In DNA, the CDR3 is TGCAGTGCGGATAACAGGGGCCTCCAAGAGACCCAGTACTTC. It yields the protein CSADNRGLQETQYF. J is TRBJ2-5 and V is TRBV20-1, with 7 bases lining up with TRBD1. Trimming took 6 bases from V and 1 from J; bases not matched to a gene: 8. From germline, CDR1 is DFQATT and CDR2 SNEGSKA (reference sequence). The CDR3 runs 14 residues.

The chain is built from TRBV11-3 and TRBJ2-2, with D unclear. Trimming removed 0 bases from V and 6 bases from J, with 8 bases in between. Per germline, CDR1 SGHNT and CDR2 YENEEA. This CDR3 spans 14 amino acids. The CDR3 DNA reads as TGTGCCAGCAGCTTAGATCGGTTGGCCGGGGAGCTGTTTTTT. It codes for CASSLDRLAGELFF. The variable domain in full, with the rest retrieved from reference TRBV11-3 and TRBJ2-2, is EAGVVQSPRYKIIEKKQPVAFWCNPISGHNTLYWYLQNLGQGPELLIRYENEEAVDDSQLPKDRFSAERLKGVDSTLKIQPAELGDSAVYLCASSLDRLAGELFFGEGSRLTVL.

This chain uses TRBV12-3 or TRBV12-4 with TRBJ1-6, with D perhaps TRBD1 (5 bases). Trimming took 6 bases from V and 5 from J, leaving 14 bases between them. The CDR3 consists of 15 residues. In DNA, the CDR3 is TGTGCCAGCAGCCCCGTCGGGGGAAATAATTCACCCCTCCACTTT. The encoded protein is CASSPVGGNNSPLHF.

This clonotype was picked up a small number of times. The chain links TRBV18 to TRBJ1-4; 7 nucleotides match TRBD1. This CDR3 contains 16 residues. Germline V gene sequence: CDR1 KGHSH, CDR2 LQKENI. The junction had 7 bases not matched to a gene; V was cut back by 6 bases and J by 0 bases. CDR3 sequence reads: CASSWSGTATNEKLFF. The CDR3, as DNA: TGTGCCAGCTCCTGGTCGGGGACAGCAACTAATGAAAAACTGTTTTTT. Full variable domain (remainder filled in from reference TRBV18 and TRBJ1-4): NAGVMQNPRHLVRRRGQEARLRCSPMKGHSHVYWYRQLPEEGLKFMVYLQKENIIDESGMPKERFSAEFPKEGPSILRIQQVVRGDSAAYFCASSWSGTATNEKLFFGSGTQLSVL.

This clonotype was picked up one time. This rearrangement joins TRBV5-4 to TRBJ2-5, with D tentatively TRBD2 (5 bases). The CDR3 covers 14 residues. V shed 4 bases and J shed 3 bases, with 13 bases lying between them. CDR1 SGHNT and CDR2 YYREEE come from the germline V gene (reference sequence). The CDR3 reads CASSPKASKETQYF. DNA of the CDR3: TGTGCCAGCAGCCCTAAGGCTAGCAAAGAGACCCAGTACTTC.